This note documents a single TCR beta chain sequence. Its antigen remains unknown. Pooled samples include second doses given at about 4 or 12 weeks. This sample is drawn from a study of T cell responses to AZD1222 COVID-19 vaccine. The V end was cut by 4 bases, the J end by 9 bases, with 16 bases between. The CDR3 extends over 13 amino acids. Findings and caveats of the study: The breadth and depth of Spike-specific TCRs increased once two AZD1222 doses had been given. Mostly white British, mostly female donors; authors suggested clonal diversity may be underestimated. Baseline testing showed seropositivity in only six AZD1222 recipients.

The method was immunoSEQ multiplex PCR; TCRdb's version includes in-frame clones alone and lacks a portion of them. The sample yields 130,000 or so clones, more than 85% seen once. The chain uses TRBV5-3 and TRBJ1-2; D remains ambiguous. TRBV5-3 is reported as an ORF; its role is uncertain. Sample: peripheral blood, taken 28 days after the second AZD1222 dose. This receptor was taken from an adult who received the AZD1222 COVID-19 vaccine. CDR3 nucleotide sequence: TGTGCCAGAAGCCGCAAGGGCACCCATAGCTACACCTTC. Translated, it gives CARSRKGTHSYTF.